This T cell receptor (beta chain) was sequenced during a study of blood T cell repertoires in COVID-19. Clones were read by immunoSEQ multiplex PCR, and TCRdb kept only the in-frame ones, dropping some. The table includes 9,500 to 10,000 clones, roughly 77% detected once. Trimming shortened V by 2 bases and J by 2 bases, and 20 bases separated the two germline ends. The CDR3 sequence is 18 residues long. Sequencing was carried out using peripheral blood. This TCR came from a man in his fifties or sixties with active COVID-19. V is TRBV23-1 and J is TRBJ2-3; TRBD2 is a possible D gene (6 bases). TRBV23-1 is designated an ORF whose function remains uncertain. The CDR3 loop is CASSQIGGNLDDTDTQYF. The CDR3 DNA follows: TGCGCCAGCAGTCAAATAGGAGGGAACCTAGATGACACAGATACGCAGTATTTT.